The 13 T cell receptor beta chains given below trace back to one sample, sequenced in a study of T cells in localized non-small cell lung cancer. Some clones are missing from TCRdb's copy, which holds only in-frame ones; the method was immunoSEQ multiplex PCR. The sample has 90,000 to 95,000 clones, 87% seen once. The sample here was peripheral blood, taken before any cancer treatment. The receptors here all came from a man aged 35 to 70 with stage I squamous cell lung carcinoma.

V is TRBV11-2 and J is TRBJ2-7, with unresolved D. The CDR3 sequence is 17 residues long. The V and J ends lost 5 bases and 0 bases respectively, with 20 bases between them. Germline V gene sequence: CDR1 SGHAT, CDR2 FQNNGV. CDR3 nucleotide sequence: TGTGCCAGCAGCCCGCCAAAATTGACACATCCCTCCTACGAGCAGTACTTC. Encoded protein: CASSPPKLTHPSYEQYF. The variable domain in full, with the rest retrieved from reference TRBV11-2 and TRBJ2-7, is EAGVAQSPRYKIIEKRQSVAFWCNPISGHATLYWYQQILGQGPKLLIQFQNNGVVDDSQLPKDRFSAERLKGVDSTLKIQPAKLEDSAVYLCASSPPKLTHPSYEQYFGPGTRLTVT.

About this clone: Germline is not matched at one junction end, which may reflect a read error. J is TRBJ1-2 and V is TRBV30; 10 bases align to TRBD1. CDR1 and CDR2 from the germline V gene are GTSNPN and SVGIG (reference sequence). The CDR3 has 9 amino acids. As DNA, the CDR3 is TGCGGGACAGGGGATGGCTACACCTTC. Amino acid sequence: CGTGDGYTF.

This clone has a single count. CDR3 in amino acids: CASGGFSNTEAFF. The DNA of the CDR3 is TGTGCCAGTGGAGGGTTTTCGAACACTGAAGCTTTCTTT. J is TRBJ1-1 and V is TRBV2; D remains ambiguous. CDR1 SNHLY and CDR2 FYNNEI come from the germline V gene. V gave up 9 bases and J gave up 1 base, with 12 bases separating them. This CDR3 comprises 13 residues.

V gene TRBV5-1 combines with J gene TRBJ1-4; TRBD1 agrees at 9 bases. From germline, CDR1 is SGHRS and CDR2 YFSETQ. J gave up 5 bases and V 0 bases, and 8 bases lay outside the gene matches. This CDR3 comprises 17 residues. CDR3 sequence: CASSLVGRGTGNEKLFF. In DNA form, the CDR3 reads TGCGCCAGCAGCTTGGTTGGTCGTGGGACAGGGAATGAAAAACTGTTTTTT.

The chain has TRBV11-2 and TRBJ2-2, with D perhaps matching TRBD2 (7 bases). V was clipped by 5 bases and J by 7 bases, with 14 bases between them. The CDR3 totals 14 residues. The germline gives CDR1 SGHAT, CDR2 FQNNGV. CDR3 DNA: TGTGCCAGCAGCGGGAGGCGGGGGCTCGGGGAGCTGTTTTTT. The encoded protein is CASSGRRGLGELFF.

V gene TRBV7-2 combines with J gene TRBJ1-4; TRBD1 matches at 7 bases. Unmatched junction bases numbered 5, after V lost 1 base and J lost 6 bases. The CDR3 has 15 residues. Per germline, CDR1 SGHTA and CDR2 FQGNSA. CDR3 sequence: CASSLERGRYEKLFF. For the CDR3, the DNA is TGTGCCAGCAGCTTAGAAAGGGGGCGATATGAAAAACTGTTTTTT.

The J gene is TRBJ1-1, the V gene TRBV27; TRBD1 might be the D (6 bases). This CDR3 spans 12 amino acids. CDR1 and CDR2 from the germline V gene are MNHEY and SMNVEV (reference sequence). The ends were cut back, 6 bases at V and 8 bases at J, with 13 bases in the middle. The CDR3 sequence is CASSRQGGEAFF. CDR3 bases: TGTGCCAGCAGCCGTCAAGGGGGGGAAGCTTTCTTT.

About this clone: Other DNA sequences within the sample encode an identical CDR3. The DNA for the CDR3 is TGTGCCAGCAGTGCCGACAGGGGGACTGAAGCTTTCTTT. This codes for CASSADRGTEAFF. The V call is TRBV6-1, the J call TRBJ1-1; 9 bases fit TRBD1. The length of the CDR3 is 13 residues. Looked up from germline, CDR1 is MNHNS and CDR2 is SASEGT. V was clipped by 4 bases and J by 5 bases; unmatched bases: 2.

The chain couples TRBV7-9 to TRBJ1-1, with 9 bases identical to TRBD1. J gave up 6 bases and V 0 bases, and 5 bases lay outside the gene matches. Germline-derived CDR1 and CDR2 are SEHNR and FQNEAQ (reference sequence). The length of the CDR3 is 15 residues. The CDR3 DNA reads TGTGCCAGCAGCTTAGCCGGGACAGGGACGGCTGAAGCTTTCTTT. Translation: CASSLAGTGTAEAFF.

This chain uses TRBV7-8 with TRBJ2-7; the D gene is possibly TRBD1 (6 bases). Germline V gives CDR1 SGHVS, CDR2 FQNEAQ. Deletions cut 5 bases from V and 2 bases from J, with 10 bases between. This CDR3 comprises 13 residues. CDR3 region: CASSIRGTYEQYF. The CDR3 DNA follows: TGTGCCAGCAGCATTAGGGGGACCTACGAGCAGTACTTC.

The chain is built from TRBV5-4 and TRBJ1-3, with D possibly matching TRBD1 (6 bases). Deletions cut 4 bases from V and 0 bases from J, with 11 bases between. CDR1 SGHNT and CDR2 YYREEE come from the germline V gene (reference sequence). The CDR3 spans 15 residues. As DNA, the CDR3 is TGTGCCAGCAGCGCAGACAGGTTCTCTGGAAACACCATATATTTT. Translating gives CASSADRFSGNTIYF.

This chain links TRBV4-1 with TRBJ1-2; possible D gene TRBD1, 6 bases. V gave up 0 bases and J gave up 3 bases, with 20 bases separating them. Per germline, CDR1 MGHRA and CDR2 YSYEKL. The length of the CDR3 is 18 residues. The CDR3 is CASSQDRGRGGIDYGYTF. CDR3 DNA: TGCGCCAGCAGCCAAGATCGGGGCAGGGGTGGAATTGACTATGGCTACACCTTC.

This clone was detected only a few times. Written as DNA, the CDR3 is TGTGCCAGCAGCTTCTTATTGACAGGGGGCGGTGAAGCTTTCTTT. It yields the protein CASSFLLTGGGEAFF. V and J are TRBV7-9 and TRBJ1-1, with 10 bases aligning to TRBD1. CDR1 and CDR2 from the germline V gene are SEHNR and FQNEAQ (reference sequence). With 3 bases clipped from V and 7 bases from J, the junction kept 8 bases outside the gene matches. The CDR3 is 15 amino acids.